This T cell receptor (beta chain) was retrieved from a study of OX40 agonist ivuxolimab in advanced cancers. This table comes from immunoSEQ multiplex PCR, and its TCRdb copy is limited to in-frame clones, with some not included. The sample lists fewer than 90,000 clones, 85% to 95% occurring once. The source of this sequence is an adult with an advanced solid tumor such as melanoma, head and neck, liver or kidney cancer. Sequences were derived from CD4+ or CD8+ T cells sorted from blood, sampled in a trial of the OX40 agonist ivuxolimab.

The CDR3 loop is CASSLADRGGAFF. DNA for the CDR3: TGTGCCAGCAGCTTAGCAGACAGGGGTGGGGCTTTCTTT. V and J are TRBV11-2 and TRBJ1-1; the match to TRBD1 covers 8 bases. The CDR3 has 13 amino acids. From germline, CDR1 is SGHAT and CDR2 FQNNGV. The V segment lost 1 base and the J segment 11 bases; nucleotides outside the gene matches: 6. Full variable domain (outside the CDR3, taken from reference TRBV11-2 and TRBJ1-1): EAGVAQSPRYKIIEKRQSVAFWCNPISGHATLYWYQQILGQGPKLLIQFQNNGVVDDSQLPKDRFSAERLKGVDSTLKIQPAKLEDSAVYLCASSLADRGGAFFGQGTRLTVV.